What follows are 8 T cell receptor beta chains derived from one specimen sequenced in a study of blood T cell repertoires in COVID-19. Libraries were prepared by immunoSEQ multiplex PCR; TCRdb keeps only in-frame clonotypes and omits some of them. Seen here are 110,000 to 150,000 clones, around 80% observed once, and the top ten hold 3.5%. The sample was peripheral blood. The origin of the receptors is a man aged 65 to 79 who had recovered from COVID-19.

The chain has TRBV7-2 and TRBJ2-7, with TRBD2 matching over 7 bases. Germline V lookup: CDR1 SGHTA, CDR2 FQGNSA. The CDR3 runs to 14 residues. Germline trimming cut 1 base from V and 2 bases from J; bases unmatched to any gene: 2. The CDR3 DNA sequence: TGTGCCAGCAGCTTAGAGAGCGGGGCCTACGAGCAGTACTTC. Translation: CASSLESGAYEQYF.

V and J are TRBV6-5 and TRBJ1-3, with no clear D. Deletions cut 6 bases from V and 0 bases from J, with 9 bases between. The length of the CDR3 is 14 residues. Germline V gene sequence: CDR1 MNHEY, CDR2 SVGAGI. The CDR3 nucleotides are TGTGCCAGCAGGGACTGGAGCTCTGGAAACACCATATATTTT. Protein: CASRDWSSGNTIYF.

The rearrangement links TRBV15 to TRBJ2-3, with 8 positions matching TRBD2. From germline, CDR1 is LNHNV and CDR2 YYDKDF (reference sequence). The CDR3 is 16 residues long. Losses at the gene ends were 3 bases for V and 1 base for J; bases not matched to a gene: 6. DNA of the CDR3: TGTGCCACCAGCAGGGGAGACGGGGGGGGCACAGATACGCAGTATTTT. This sequence encodes CATSRGDGGGTDTQYF. Together with reference TRBV15 and TRBJ2-3, the CDR3 gives the full variable domain: DAMVIQNPRYQVTQFGKPVTLSCSQTLNHNVMYWYQQKSSQAPKLLFHYYDKDFNNEADTPDNFQSRRPNTSFCFLDIRSPGLGDTAMYLCATSRGDGGGTDTQYFGPGTRLTVL.

The chain employs TRBV7-7 and TRBJ2-1, with 13 bases lining up with TRBD2. Trimming took 4 bases from V and 5 from J; bases not matched to a gene: 14. Germline V gene lookup returns CDR1 SSHAT and CDR2 FNYEAQ (reference sequence). The CDR3 length is 19 residues. Here the CDR3 reads CASSSRTWTSGSYHNEQFF. CDR3 sequence (DNA): TGTGCCAGCAGCTCAAGAACCTGGACTAGCGGGAGTTACCACAATGAGCAGTTCTTC.

The gene calls are TRBV12-3 or TRBV12-4 and TRBJ2-5, with D maybe TRBD1 (5 bases). This CDR3 region has 13 residues. V was cut by 3 bases and J by 4 bases, with 9 bases left in between. The CDR3 DNA follows: TGTGCCAGCAGTTTTAGGACACTAGAGACCCAGTACTTC. It is translated as CASSFRTLETQYF.

In its sample, this clone was seen a few times. V and J are TRBV14 and TRBJ2-5; TRBD1 agrees at 8 bases. Per the germline V gene, CDR1 is SGHDN and CDR2 is FVKESK. Germline trimming cut 4 bases from V and 0 bases from J; bases unmatched to any gene: 7. The CDR3 consists of 16 residues. The CDR3, as DNA: TGTGCCAGCAGCCCCGCCGGGACAGGCAACCAAGAGACCCAGTACTTC. As protein: CASSPAGTGNQETQYF.

CDR3 loop: CASSPPDSYEQYF. Here the CDR3 DNA reads TGTGCCAGCTCACCACCAGACAGCTACGAGCAGTACTTC. The V call is TRBV18, the J call TRBJ2-7; D possibly corresponds to TRBD1 (5 bases). The germline CDR1 and CDR2 sequences are KGHSH and LQKENI. V was pared by 0 bases and J by 3 bases, with 6 bases between. This CDR3 is 13 amino acids long.

The CDR3 region is CASSQEVPGVRWTDTQYF. The CDR3 DNA is TGTGCCAGCAGCCAAGAGGTACCCGGAGTAAGGTGGACAGATACGCAGTATTTT. The chain couples TRBV4-2 to TRBJ2-3; D remains unclear. Trimming shortened V by 0 bases and J by 3 bases, and 19 bases separated the two germline ends. The CDR3 has 18 residues. Germline CDR1 and CDR2: LGHNA and YNFKEQ.